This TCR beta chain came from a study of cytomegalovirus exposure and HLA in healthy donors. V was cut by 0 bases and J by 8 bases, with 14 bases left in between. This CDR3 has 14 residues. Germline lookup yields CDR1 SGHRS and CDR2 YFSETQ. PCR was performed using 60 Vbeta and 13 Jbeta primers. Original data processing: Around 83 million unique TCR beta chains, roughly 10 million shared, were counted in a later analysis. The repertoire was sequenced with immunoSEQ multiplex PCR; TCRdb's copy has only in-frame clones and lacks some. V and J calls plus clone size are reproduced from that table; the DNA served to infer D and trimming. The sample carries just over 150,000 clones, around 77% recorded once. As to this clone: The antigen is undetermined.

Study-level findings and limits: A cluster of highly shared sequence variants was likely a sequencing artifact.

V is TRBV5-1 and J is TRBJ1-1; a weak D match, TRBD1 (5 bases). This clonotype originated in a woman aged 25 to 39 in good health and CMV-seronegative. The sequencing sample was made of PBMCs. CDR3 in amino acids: CASSLALGGQEAFF. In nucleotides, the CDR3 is TGCGCCAGCAGCTTGGCATTGGGGGGTCAAGAAGCTTTCTTT.